A selection of T cell receptor beta chains follows, all from one sample in a study of T cells after yellow fever vaccination. TCRdb re-analysed the 5' RACE reads in MiXCR, keeping a single row per CDR3 protein. The data hold about 400,000 distinct CDR3 sequences, with around 6.5% observed a single time. The sample here was PBMCs, taken 5 days after the yellow fever booster vaccination. These receptors originate from a man aged 30 to 45 who received the YFV17D yellow fever vaccine. Both conserved end residues are part of each CDR3. D genes are given only for firm matches.

CDR3aa: CASSPGFRQPQHF
d_gene: NA
j_gene: TRBJ1-5
v_gene: TRBV11-2

CDR3aa: CASKDGATYEQYF
d_gene: NA
j_gene: TRBJ2-7
v_gene: TRBV7-2

CDR3aa: CASRGSGGNEQFF
d_gene: TRBD2
j_gene: TRBJ2-1
v_gene: TRBV27

CDR3aa: CASSPPGVGREQFF
d_gene: NA
j_gene: TRBJ2-1
v_gene: TRBV18

CDR3aa: CASSKRILAGSTDTQYF
d_gene: TRBD2
j_gene: TRBJ2-3
v_gene: TRBV5-6

CDR3aa: CASIPGGYNEQFF
d_gene: TRBD2
j_gene: TRBJ2-1
v_gene: TRBV28

CDR3aa: CASRLAALSYEQYF
d_gene: TRBD2
j_gene: TRBJ2-7
v_gene: TRBV7-2

CDR3aa: CSARGKGTSGGVRSFEQYF
d_gene: TRBD2
j_gene: TRBJ2-7
v_gene: TRBV20-1

CDR3aa: CAWSPDRSGGPGIQYF
d_gene: TRBD2
j_gene: TRBJ2-4
v_gene: TRBV30

CDR3aa: CSGAAGRNIQYF
d_gene: NA
j_gene: TRBJ2-4
v_gene: TRBV20-1

CDR3aa: CASSRTGEYEQYF
d_gene: TRBD1
j_gene: TRBJ2-7
v_gene: TRBV5-6

CDR3aa: CASSLGLSGTDTQYF
d_gene: NA
j_gene: TRBJ2-3
v_gene: TRBV27

CDR3aa: CASSPKGQNSPLHF
d_gene: NA
j_gene: TRBJ1-6
v_gene: TRBV18

CDR3aa: CSVGAGSEQYF
d_gene: NA
j_gene: TRBJ2-7
v_gene: TRBV29-1

CDR3aa: CASSLGLPEETQYF
d_gene: NA
j_gene: TRBJ2-5
v_gene: TRBV5-1

CDR3aa: CASGLKNSPLHF
d_gene: NA
j_gene: TRBJ1-6
v_gene: TRBV28

CDR3aa: CASSEVSSSSYNEQFF
d_gene: NA
j_gene: TRBJ2-1
v_gene: TRBV2

CDR3aa: CASSSKPILTGTNEGEQYF
d_gene: NA
j_gene: TRBJ2-7
v_gene: TRBV14

CDR3aa: CSASGTANEKLFF
d_gene: TRBD1
j_gene: TRBJ1-4
v_gene: TRBV20-1

CDR3aa: CASSLVGVPPGNF
d_gene: NA
j_gene: TRBJ2-7
v_gene: TRBV7-9

CDR3aa: CASSLAGLSYEQYF
d_gene: TRBD2
j_gene: TRBJ2-7
v_gene: TRBV6-1

CDR3aa: CAHQPQVGSGSQYEQFF
d_gene: NA
j_gene: TRBJ2-1
v_gene: TRBV10-3

CDR3aa: CASSQDGRAPIRQYF
d_gene: TRBD2
j_gene: TRBJ2-7
v_gene: TRBV4-3

CDR3aa: CASSFKLAGEGSYEQYF
d_gene: TRBD2
j_gene: TRBJ2-7
v_gene: TRBV7-9

CDR3aa: CASSLDIRPHNEQFF
d_gene: NA
j_gene: TRBJ2-1
v_gene: TRBV11-3

CDR3aa: CSVRPSGSSYEQYF
d_gene: TRBD2
j_gene: TRBJ2-7
v_gene: TRBV29-1

CDR3aa: CASRTGMLGTYEQYF
d_gene: NA
j_gene: TRBJ2-7
v_gene: TRBV6-2/TRBV6-3

CDR3aa: CSARGSIPGLALNNEQFF
d_gene: TRBD2
j_gene: TRBJ2-1
v_gene: TRBV20-1

CDR3aa: CASSQDYRSSRYEQYF
d_gene: NA
j_gene: TRBJ2-7
v_gene: TRBV4-3

CDR3aa: CASSPQAQVRNTIYF
d_gene: NA
j_gene: TRBJ1-3
v_gene: TRBV18

CDR3aa: CASSYQGGSIYEQYF
d_gene: TRBD2
j_gene: TRBJ2-7
v_gene: TRBV7-2

CDR3aa: CAIRRLAGGFSDTQYF
d_gene: TRBD2
j_gene: TRBJ2-3
v_gene: TRBV10-3

CDR3aa: CASSGPRETQYF
d_gene: NA
j_gene: TRBJ2-5
v_gene: TRBV9

CDR3aa: CASSYESRIYGYTF
d_gene: NA
j_gene: TRBJ1-2
v_gene: TRBV6-2/TRBV6-3

CDR3aa: CASSQASSDTQYF
d_gene: NA
j_gene: TRBJ2-3
v_gene: TRBV14

CDR3aa: CASSSWKSGSFSEQFF
d_gene: TRBD2
j_gene: TRBJ2-1
v_gene: TRBV5-5